Each of the 18 T cell receptor beta chains below was sequenced from the same sample in a study of T cells in tuberculosis (dated by TCRdb to 2017 to 2018). Libraries were made using the immunoSEQ multiplex PCR assay. TCRdb retrieved this table from immuneACCESS and kept in-frame rearrangements only. Not all clones are present; in checked studies, unresolved V genes account for under half, and no reason is known for the remainder. This sample gives 30,000 to 35,000 clones in total; 91% of them show up just once. The ten largest clones capture 2% to 3% of the sample. This specimen's time point label, interpreted: new active TB diagnosis, blood taken before or within 7 days of starting treatment. The sequences come from PBMCs, collected at tuberculosis diagnosis. Receptor source: an adult with tuberculosis.

This rearrangement joins TRBV19 to TRBJ1-4, with TRBD1 as a possible D gene (5 bases). Between the trimmed V and J ends, which lost 5 bases and 7 bases, there was a span of 17 bases. Germline-derived CDR1 and CDR2 are LNHDA and SQIVND (reference sequence). The CDR3 has 15 amino acids. The CDR3 sequence is CASSPGGRGGEKLFF. The CDR3 DNA reads as TGTGCCAGTAGTCCCGGAGGGAGGGGCGGTGAAAAACTGTTTTTT.

The chain recombines TRBV29-1 with TRBJ1-2, with TRBD1 matching 7 bases. This CDR3 has 15 residues. Per the germline V gene, CDR1 is SQVTM and CDR2 is ANQGSEA. The V and J ends lost 2 bases and 4 bases, in that order; junction bases with no gene match: 10. The CDR3 reads CSVELRDDRVYGYTF. As DNA, the CDR3 is TGCAGCGTTGAACTCAGGGACGACAGGGTCTATGGCTACACCTTC.

The chain is built from TRBV30 and TRBJ2-3, with TRBD1 identical over 8 bases. V lost 0 bases and J lost 4; bases outside the gene matches: 3. CDR1 is GTSNPN and CDR2 is SVGIG in the germline V gene (reference sequence). CDR3 length: 14 amino acids. The CDR3 nucleotides are TGTGCCTGGAGTGTCGGGACAGGTCCAGATACGCAGTATTTT. Its translation is CAWSVGTGPDTQYF.

V and J are TRBV11-2 and TRBJ2-7; no clear D. This CDR3 is 14 amino acids long. Germline-derived CDR1 and CDR2 are SGHAT and FQNNGV. V was pared by 0 bases and J by 3 bases, with 9 bases between. The CDR3 loop reads CASSLELSFYEQYF. The CDR3 nucleotides are TGTGCCAGCAGCTTAGAGTTGAGTTTCTACGAGCAGTACTTC.

The chain has TRBV23-1 and TRBJ1-4; D is ambiguous. TRBV23-1 is an ORF; its function is uncertain. V was clipped by 0 bases and J by 5 bases, with 10 bases between them. The CDR3 is made up of 15 amino acids. CDR3 loop: CASSQSKLSNEKLFF. CDR3 sequence (DNA): TGCGCCAGCAGTCAATCGAAACTCTCGAATGAAAAACTGTTTTTT.

The chain recombines TRBV15 with TRBJ2-5; perhaps TRBD1 as D (5 bases). Trimming pared 0 bases from V and 5 bases from J, leaving 7 bases between. The length of the CDR3 is 13 residues. Germline CDR1 reads LNHNV; CDR2 reads YYDKDF (reference sequence). The CDR3 DNA reads as TGTGCCACCAGCAGAGACAGGGCGGAGACCCAGTACTTC. Amino acids: CATSRDRAETQYF.

V and J are TRBV2 and TRBJ2-5; 12 nucleotides agree with TRBD2. The CDR3 has 15 residues. The germline V gene encodes CDR1 SNHLY and CDR2 FYNNEI. After removal of 6 bases from V and 5 bases from J, the junction contained 7 bases not matched to a gene. CDR3 in amino acids: CASSLAGGPSETQYF. The CDR3 coding sequence is TGTGCCAGCAGCCTAGCGGGGGGGCCGAGTGAGACCCAGTACTTC. The full variable domain, rest sourced from reference TRBV2 and TRBJ2-5, is EPEVTQTPSHQVTQMGQEVILRCVPISNHLYFYWYRQILGQKVEFLVSFYNNEISEKSEIFDDQFSVERPDGSNFTLKIRSTKLEDSAMYFCASSLAGGPSETQYFGPGTRLLVL.

The chain links TRBV30 to TRBJ1-6; maybe TRBD1 (6 bases). The CDR3 sequence is 14 residues long. Germline V gives CDR1 GTSNPN, CDR2 SVGIG (reference sequence). Trimming shortened V by 5 bases and J by 7 bases, and 15 bases separated the two germline ends. The CDR3 reads CAWDSRGGNSPLHF. In nucleotides, the CDR3 is TGTGCCTGGGATAGCAGGGGCGGGAATTCACCCCTCCACTTT.

The chain has TRBV5-8 and TRBJ2-1; TRBD2 aligns across 12 bases. The V and J ends lost 4 bases and 4 bases, in that order; junction bases with no gene match: 6. Germline assignment: CDR1 SGHTS and CDR2 YDEGEE. The CDR3 totals 16 residues. The CDR3, as DNA: TGTGCCAGCAGCCCTGGGACTAGCGGGTTTTACAATGAGCAGTTCTTC. Its protein product is CASSPGTSGFYNEQFF. The entire variable domain, with the rest obtained from reference TRBV5-8 and TRBJ2-1, is as follows: EAGVTQSPTHLIKTRGQQATLRCSPISGHTSVYWYQQALGLGLQFLLWYDEGEERNRGNFPPRFSGRQFPNYSSELNVNALELEDSALYLCASSPGTSGFYNEQFFGPGTRLTVL.

The chain employs TRBV4-2 and TRBJ2-5, with 10 bases aligning to TRBD2. V dropped 1 base and J dropped 2; count of bases not matched to a gene: 10. The CDR3 has 18 residues. CDR1 and CDR2 (germline): LGHNA, YNFKEQ. CDR3 protein: CASSQGEATSGPQETQYF. CDR3 sequence (DNA): TGTGCCAGCAGCCAAGGTGAGGCGACTAGCGGGCCTCAAGAGACCCAGTACTTC.

The chain employs TRBV9 and TRBJ1-1; 9 bases align to TRBD1. Losses at the gene ends were 3 bases for V and 4 bases for J; bases not matched to a gene: 7. The CDR3 has 15 amino acids. CDR1 is SGDLS, CDR2 YYNGEE, per germline. In DNA, the CDR3 is TGTGCCAGCAGCGGAAGGACAGGGGTGACCACTGAAGCTTTCTTT. Translated, it gives CASSGRTGVTTEAFF. The full variable domain, its missing parts supplied by reference TRBV9 and TRBJ1-1, is DSGVTQTPKHLITATGQRVTLRCSPRSGDLSVYWYQQSLDQGLQFLIQYYNGEERAKGNILERFSAQQFPDLHSELNLSSLELGDSALYFCASSGRTGVTTEAFFGQGTRLTVV.

V is TRBV7-6 and J is TRBJ2-7; TRBD1 aligns across 9 bases. CDR1 SGHVS and CDR2 FNYEAQ come from the germline V gene. CDR3 length: 14 amino acids. V lost 5 bases and J lost 7; bases outside the gene matches: 9. The DNA for the CDR3 is TGTGCCAGCAGCCCCCGACAGGGGGATGGGGAGCAGTACTTC. It codes for CASSPRQGDGEQYF.

V gene TRBV11-2 combines with J gene TRBJ2-2, with D possibly TRBD1 on 5 matching bases. Trimming pared 0 bases from V and 5 bases from J, leaving 16 bases between. From germline, CDR1 is SGHAT and CDR2 FQNNGV. This CDR3 is 17 amino acids long. The CDR3 sequence: CASSLDSGRVRTGELFF. The DNA of the CDR3 is TGTGCCAGCAGCTTAGATTCGGGCAGGGTTCGGACCGGGGAGCTGTTTTTT.

The rearrangement joins TRBV29-1 to TRBJ2-7, with 9 bases fitting TRBD1. Trimming at V came to 6 bases and at J to 2 bases, leaving 8 bases not matched to a gene. The CDR3 is made up of 14 amino acids. Germline V gene sequence: CDR1 SQVTM, CDR2 ANQGSEA. Here the CDR3 DNA reads TGCAGCGTAGCTCCGGGACAGGGCCCCTACGAGCAGTACTTC. Protein: CSVAPGQGPYEQYF.

This clone is a singleton in its sample. V and J are TRBV20-1 and TRBJ2-3; D gene unclear. Trimming stripped 6 bases from V and 14 bases from J, with 9 bases between. CDR3 size: 8 residues. Germline lookup yields CDR1 DFQATT and CDR2 SNEGSKA (reference sequence). The CDR3 loop is CSAYPPYF. CDR3 DNA sequence: TGCAGTGCGTATCCCCCGTATTTT.

The chain couples TRBV7-2 to TRBJ2-3; a weak D match, TRBD2 (5 bases). CDR3 length: 14 amino acids. Looked up from germline, CDR1 is SGHTA and CDR2 is FQGNSA. Deletions cut 2 bases from V and 5 bases from J, with 11 bases between. The CDR3 protein is CASSLRTARDTQYF. The CDR3 DNA is TGTGCCAGCAGCTTAAGGACTGCACGAGATACGCAGTATTTT.

The chain couples TRBV6-1 to TRBJ1-5, with 7 bases that match TRBD1. The CDR3 runs to 17 residues. CDR1 is MNHNS and CDR2 is SASEGT in the germline V gene. The V segment lost 1 base and the J segment 3 bases; nucleotides outside the gene matches: 9. In DNA, the CDR3 is TGTGCCAGCAGTGAAGTCTACAAGGGACAGAACAATCAGCCCCAGCATTTT. Protein product: CASSEVYKGQNNQPQHF.

The V call is TRBV2, the J call TRBJ2-2, with 7 nucleotides matching TRBD1. Trimming removed 5 bases from V and 5 bases from J; junction bases left unmatched: 8. Germline V gene lookup returns CDR1 SNHLY and CDR2 FYNNEI. The CDR3 spans 15 residues. DNA for the CDR3: TGTGCCAGCAGTTCTAGACAGGGTCTAACCGGGGAGCTGTTTTTT. It codes for CASSSRQGLTGELFF. Looking up the rest from reference TRBV2 and TRBJ2-2 gives the full variable domain: EPEVTQTPSHQVTQMGQEVILRCVPISNHLYFYWYRQILGQKVEFLVSFYNNEISEKSEIFDDQFSVERPDGSNFTLKIRSTKLEDSAMYFCASSSRQGLTGELFFGEGSRLTVL.